The rows below give T cell receptor beta chains drawn from one sample of a study of spatial heterogeneity in lung cancer. TCRdb redid the calling of the 5' RACE reads with MiXCR, one entry per CDR3 protein. The table lists approximately 49,000 distinct CDR3 sequences, less than 6% of them singletons. Sample: PBMCs, taken at surgery. The receptor source for this set is a male donor with early-stage non-small cell lung cancer. The CDR3 runs from the conserved cysteine through the conserved F or W. The D gene is left open where the match is weak. Clone size is shown for a subset of rows, as once, few, many or a class of expanded clone.

clone_size: many; v_call: TRBV19; d_call: -; cdr3_length: 12; j_call: TRBJ2-2; cdr3_aa: CASRNRIGELFF; cdr3_nt: TGTGCCAGTAGGAATCGGATCGGGGAGCTGTTTTTT
clone_size: few; v_call: TRBV15; d_call: -; cdr3_length: 12; j_call: TRBJ2-1; cdr3_aa: CATSRVGNEQFF; cdr3_nt: TGTGCCACCAGCAGGGTCGGCAATGAGCAGTTCTTC
clone_size: many; v_call: TRBV10-3; d_call: TRBD2; cdr3_length: 17; j_call: TRBJ2-3; cdr3_aa: CAISEGGLAGFTDTQYF; cdr3_nt: TGTGCCATCAGTGAGGGGGGACTAGCGGGTTTTACAGATACGCAGTATTTT
clone_size: many; v_call: TRBV5-5; d_call: TRBD2; cdr3_length: 14; j_call: TRBJ2-7; cdr3_aa: CASTLAGGTYEQYF; cdr3_nt: TGTGCCAGCACCCTAGCGGGCGGAACCTACGAGCAGTACTTC
clone_size: many; v_call: TRBV2; d_call: -; cdr3_length: 15; j_call: TRBJ1-4; cdr3_aa: CASSEAGTEYEKLFF; cdr3_nt: TGTGCCAGCAGTGAAGCCGGGACGGAATATGAAAAACTGTTTTTT
clone_size: many; v_call: TRBV15; d_call: TRBD2; cdr3_length: 17; j_call: TRBJ2-5; cdr3_aa: CATSRDLGGRGEETQYF; cdr3_nt: TGTGCCACCAGCAGAGATTTGGGGGGGAGAGGCGAAGAGACCCAGTACTTC
clone_size: many; v_call: TRBV7-2; d_call: -; cdr3_length: 15; j_call: TRBJ1-1; cdr3_aa: CASSSRTGIGAEAFF; cdr3_nt: TGTGCCAGCAGCTCGAGAACAGGGATAGGAGCTGAAGCTTTCTTT
clone_size: many; v_call: TRBV7-8; d_call: -; cdr3_length: 13; j_call: TRBJ2-7; cdr3_aa: CASSPRASYEQYF; cdr3_nt: TGTGCCAGCAGCCCAAGGGCGTCCTACGAGCAGTACTTC
clone_size: many; v_call: TRBV6-5; d_call: TRBD2; cdr3_length: 16; j_call: TRBJ2-5; cdr3_aa: CASSSIRGTSGLTQYF; cdr3_nt: TGTGCCAGCAGTTCTATACGCGGGACTAGCGGTTTGACCCAGTACTTC
clone_size: many; v_call: TRBV4-1; d_call: -; cdr3_length: 14; j_call: TRBJ2-1; cdr3_aa: CASSEGPAGTKQFF; cdr3_nt: TGCGCCAGCAGCGAAGGTCCAGCGGGTACAAAGCAGTTCTTC
clone_size: many; v_call: TRBV7-7; d_call: TRBD2; cdr3_length: 18; j_call: TRBJ2-2; cdr3_aa: CASSLGLAGALNTGELFF; cdr3_nt: TGTGCCAGCAGCTTAGGGCTAGCGGGAGCCTTGAACACCGGGGAGCTGTTTTTT
clone_size: many; v_call: TRBV28; d_call: TRBD1; cdr3_length: 16; j_call: TRBJ1-3; cdr3_aa: CASSIYRGQGVNTIYF; cdr3_nt: TGTGCCAGCAGCATCTACCGGGGACAGGGTGTAAACACCATATATTTT
clone_size: many; v_call: TRBV5-1; d_call: -; cdr3_length: 12; j_call: TRBJ1-1; cdr3_aa: CASSSEGTEAFF; cdr3_nt: TGCGCCAGCAGCTCCGAGGGCACTGAAGCTTTCTTT
clone_size: many; v_call: TRBV20-1; d_call: -; cdr3_length: 11; j_call: TRBJ2-7; cdr3_aa: CSASLAYEQYF; cdr3_nt: TGCAGTGCTAGTTTAGCCTACGAGCAGTACTTC
clone_size: many; v_call: TRBV5-1; d_call: -; cdr3_length: 13; j_call: TRBJ2-7; cdr3_aa: CASRQGHPDEQYF; cdr3_nt: TGCGCCAGCAGGCAGGGACACCCTGACGAGCAGTACTTC
clone_size: many; v_call: TRBV20-1; d_call: -; cdr3_length: 15; j_call: TRBJ2-1; cdr3_aa: CSARGAKLSYNEQFF; cdr3_nt: TGCAGTGCTAGAGGGGCGAAGCTCTCCTACAATGAGCAGTTCTTC
clone_size: many; v_call: TRBV7-2; d_call: -; cdr3_length: 11; j_call: TRBJ1-1; cdr3_aa: CASSPKTEAFF; cdr3_nt: TGTGCCAGCAGCCCAAAGACTGAAGCTTTCTTT
clone_size: -; v_call: TRBV5-4; d_call: -; cdr3_length: 12; j_call: TRBJ1-1; cdr3_aa: CASSLPQSEAFF; cdr3_nt: TGTGCCAGCAGCCTACCCCAGTCTGAAGCTTTCTTT
clone_size: many; v_call: TRBV4-1; d_call: TRBD2; cdr3_length: 15; j_call: TRBJ2-3; cdr3_aa: CASSQVWREKDTQYF; cdr3_nt: TGCGCCAGCAGCCAAGTATGGCGGGAGAAGGATACGCAGTATTTT
clone_size: many; v_call: TRBV29-1; d_call: TRBD2; cdr3_length: 14; j_call: TRBJ2-2; cdr3_aa: CATTSGSVTGELFF; cdr3_nt: TGCGCCACCACTAGCGGGAGTGTCACCGGGGAGCTGTTTTTT
clone_size: -; v_call: TRBV12-3/TRBV12-4; d_call: TRBD2; cdr3_length: 18; j_call: TRBJ2-1; cdr3_aa: CASSASRGLEFPWNEQFF; cdr3_nt: TGTGCCAGCAGCGCCTCCAGGGGACTAGAATTTCCTTGGAATGAGCAGTTCTTC
clone_size: many; v_call: TRBV12-3/TRBV12-4; d_call: -; cdr3_length: 13; j_call: TRBJ2-1; cdr3_aa: CASSSGAYNEQFF; cdr3_nt: TGTGCCAGCAGTTCGGGGGCGTACAATGAGCAGTTCTTC
clone_size: many; v_call: TRBV7-2; d_call: -; cdr3_length: 16; j_call: TRBJ2-2; cdr3_aa: CASSLVRDTHTGELFF; cdr3_nt: TGTGCCAGCAGCCTAGTACGGGACACACACACCGGGGAGCTGTTTTTT
clone_size: -; v_call: TRBV7-6; d_call: TRBD2; cdr3_length: 15; j_call: TRBJ2-2; cdr3_aa: CASSIAGGPVGELFF; cdr3_nt: TGTGCCAGCAGCATAGCGGGAGGGCCGGTCGGGGAGCTGTTTTTT
clone_size: few; v_call: TRBV5-1; d_call: -; cdr3_length: 14; j_call: TRBJ1-5; cdr3_aa: CASSPGGGGQPQHF; cdr3_nt: TGCGCCAGCAGCCCGGGAGGGGGAGGACAGCCCCAGCATTTT
clone_size: many; v_call: TRBV7-6; d_call: TRBD1; cdr3_length: 15; j_call: TRBJ2-2; cdr3_aa: CASSLRQGNTGELFF; cdr3_nt: TGTGCCAGCAGCTTAAGACAGGGGAACACCGGGGAGCTGTTTTTT
clone_size: many; v_call: TRBV7-2; d_call: -; cdr3_length: 19; j_call: TRBJ2-3; cdr3_aa: CASSLASLLAISSTDTQYF; cdr3_nt: TGTGCCAGCAGCTTAGCCTCCCTACTAGCAATAAGCTCCACAGATACGCAGTATTTT
clone_size: many; v_call: TRBV28; d_call: -; cdr3_length: 12; j_call: TRBJ2-3; cdr3_aa: CASTLNADTQYF; cdr3_nt: TGTGCCAGCACCCTCAATGCAGATACGCAGTATTTT
clone_size: many; v_call: TRBV13; d_call: -; cdr3_length: 13; j_call: TRBJ2-3; cdr3_aa: CASSLERGDTQYF; cdr3_nt: TGTGCCAGCAGCTTAGAGCGCGGAGATACGCAGTATTTT
clone_size: many; v_call: TRBV28; d_call: -; cdr3_length: 13; j_call: TRBJ1-1; cdr3_aa: CASSLVGRTEAFF; cdr3_nt: TGTGCCAGCAGTTTAGTGGGGCGGACTGAAGCTTTCTTT
clone_size: many; v_call: TRBV7-2; d_call: TRBD2; cdr3_length: 19; j_call: TRBJ2-7; cdr3_aa: CASSLGGPGLAGGTSEQYF; cdr3_nt: TGTGCCAGCAGCTTAGGCGGACCGGGACTAGCGGGAGGAACGTCCGAGCAGTACTTC
clone_size: many; v_call: TRBV12-3/TRBV12-4; d_call: -; cdr3_length: 12; j_call: TRBJ1-2; cdr3_aa: CASSRTEGGYTF; cdr3_nt: TGTGCCAGCAGTCGGACAGAAGGGGGCTACACCTTC
clone_size: many; v_call: TRBV5-1; d_call: -; cdr3_length: 14; j_call: TRBJ1-1; cdr3_aa: CASTYRGMNTEAFF; cdr3_nt: TGCGCCAGTACCTACCGGGGGATGAACACTGAAGCTTTCTTT
clone_size: many; v_call: TRBV12-3/TRBV12-4; d_call: -; cdr3_length: 13; j_call: TRBJ2-7; cdr3_aa: CASSPLNLYEQYF; cdr3_nt: TGTGCCAGCAGTCCCCTTAACCTCTACGAGCAGTACTTC
clone_size: many; v_call: TRBV30; d_call: -; cdr3_length: 13; j_call: TRBJ1-5; cdr3_aa: CAWSRQRDQPQHF; cdr3_nt: TGTGCCTGGAGTCGGCAACGGGATCAGCCCCAGCATTTT
clone_size: many; v_call: TRBV28; d_call: -; cdr3_length: 11; j_call: TRBJ2-1; cdr3_aa: CASSFTREQFF; cdr3_nt: TGTGCCAGCAGCTTTACACGGGAGCAGTTCTTC
clone_size: many; v_call: TRBV12-3/TRBV12-4; d_call: -; cdr3_length: 15; j_call: TRBJ1-1; cdr3_aa: CASSFSSIGSTEAFF; cdr3_nt: TGTGCCAGCAGTTTCTCATCCATCGGTAGCACTGAAGCTTTCTTT
clone_size: many; v_call: TRBV6-2/TRBV6-3; d_call: -; cdr3_length: 13; j_call: TRBJ2-7; cdr3_aa: CASVRGSSYEQYF; cdr3_nt: TGTGCCAGCGTGAGGGGTAGCTCCTACGAGCAGTACTTC
clone_size: many; v_call: TRBV20-1; d_call: TRBD2; cdr3_length: 16; j_call: TRBJ2-3; cdr3_aa: CSARDRRLAGADTQYF; cdr3_nt: TGCAGTGCTAGAGATCGGAGACTAGCGGGAGCTGATACGCAGTATTTT
clone_size: many; v_call: TRBV5-5; d_call: -; cdr3_length: 13; j_call: TRBJ2-3; cdr3_aa: CASSLDAQTEGVF; cdr3_nt: TGTGCCAGCAGCTTGGACGCTCAGACGGAGGGGGTCTTT
clone_size: many; v_call: TRBV20-1; d_call: -; cdr3_length: 15; j_call: TRBJ1-1; cdr3_aa: CSARDSQEINTEAFF; cdr3_nt: TGCAGTGCTAGGGACTCACAGGAGATAAACACTGAAGCTTTCTTT
clone_size: many; v_call: TRBV7-8; d_call: TRBD1; cdr3_length: 12; j_call: TRBJ2-7; cdr3_aa: CASSEDRGRQYF; cdr3_nt: TGTGCCAGCAGCGAGGACAGGGGGAGACAGTACTTC
clone_size: many; v_call: TRBV3-1; d_call: -; cdr3_length: 12; j_call: TRBJ2-2; cdr3_aa: CATSRNTGELFF; cdr3_nt: TGTGCCACCAGTAGGAACACCGGGGAGCTGTTTTTT
clone_size: many; v_call: TRBV29-1; d_call: TRBD2; cdr3_length: 13; j_call: TRBJ2-5; cdr3_aa: CSAQAGGQETQYF; cdr3_nt: TGCAGCGCGCAAGCGGGAGGTCAGGAGACCCAGTACTTC
clone_size: many; v_call: TRBV6-6; d_call: TRBD1; cdr3_length: 19; j_call: TRBJ1-1; cdr3_aa: CASSYSIPGQLFMNTEAFF; cdr3_nt: TGTGCCAGCAGTTACTCGATCCCGGGACAGCTATTCATGAACACTGAAGCTTTCTTT